This T cell receptor beta chain derives from a study of blood T cell repertoires in COVID-19. Study summary: Acute-phase and convalescent COVID-19 samples originated in the United States, Italy and Spain. Nucleic acid was either cDNA or gDNA, and it came from T cells, B-cell-depleted T cells, or PBMCs.

Per the original methods: Estimation of nucleated cell counts was performed using reference gene primer amplification. Sequenced by immunoSEQ multiplex PCR; TCRdb stores in-frame clones only, minus some. From that table come the V and J calls and clone size; the DNA was used to work out D and trimming. The sample lists about 50,000 clones, 70% to 85% occurring once. The CDR3 is made up of 16 amino acids. With 1 base removed from V and 5 bases from J, the gap between germline ends came to 17 bases. Germline loops: CDR1 SGHTA, CDR2 FQGNSA. The V and J genes are TRBV7-2 and TRBJ1-2; unclear D gene. The TCR comes from a man in his 60s with acute or convalescent COVID-19. What was sequenced was peripheral blood. The CDR3 region is CASSLDQAYTPYGYTF. The CDR3, as DNA: TGTGCCAGCAGCTTAGATCAGGCTTACACTCCTTATGGCTACACCTTC.